The rows below give T cell receptor beta chains drawn from one sample of a study of T cells in localized non-small cell lung cancer. Using immunoSEQ multiplex PCR, the repertoire was profiled, and TCRdb retains in-frame clones only, with some absent. The sample has 59,000 or so clones; approximately 93% are singletons. The sample was peripheral blood, taken before any cancer treatment. All receptors derive from a man aged 40 to 75 with stage I lung adenocarcinoma. CDR3s include the opening cysteine and the closing phenylalanine or tryptophan. The D gene is left open where the match is weak. Some rows mark clone size as missing; the rest say once, few, many or name a class of expanded clone.

V gene	D gene	CDR3 length	clone size	J gene	CDR3 DNA	CDR3 protein
TRBV4-3	.	17	.	TRBJ2-3	TGCGCCAGCAGCCCGACCCGTAACACGAGGGCCCTAGATACGCAGTATTTT	CASSPTRNTRALDTQYF
TRBV6-5	.	14	.	TRBJ1-2	TGTGCCAGCAAACGGGACACGACTGGGTCGTGGCACACCTTC	CASKRDTTGSWHTF
TRBV13	.	15	.	TRBJ1-1	TGTGCCAGCAGACTTCGGGGGGGGCTCGTCACTGAAGCTTTCTTT	CASRLRGGLVTEAFF
TRBV11-3	.	14	once	TRBJ2-1	TGTGCCAGCAGCTTACGGAACTCCTACAATGAGCAGTTCTTC	CASSLRNSYNEQFF
TRBV9	.	15	few	TRBJ1-1	TGTGCCAGCAGCTCGGGCCCGACATCGAACACTGAAGCTTTCTTT	CASSSGPTSNTEAFF
TRBV5-6	TRBD2	17	.	TRBJ2-1	TGTGCCAGCAGCCTGACTAGCGGGAGTCGGAATAGGTACGAGCAGTTCTTC	CASSLTSGSRNRYEQFF
TRBV20-1	.	11	medium-sized	TRBJ2-1	TGCAGTGCCCCCTACGGGAGTGAGCAGTTCTTC	CSAPYGSEQFF
TRBV19	.	16	once	TRBJ1-5	TGTGCCAGTAGTAATCGGGGGGCGAGTAGCAATCAGCCCCAGCATTTT	CASSNRGASSNQPQHF
TRBV4-2	.	14	.	TRBJ2-1	TGTGCCAGCAGCCCTTTTTCTAGAGAGGATGAGCAGTTCTTC	CASSPFSREDEQFF
TRBV5-1	TRBD1	15	.	TRBJ2-1	TGCGCCAGCAGCCCCTCCGGGACAGAAGGTGTGGAGCAGTTCTTC	CASSPSGTEGVEQFF
TRBV14	.	13	.	TRBJ1-1	TGTGCCAGCAGCCAATACAGGGCTACTGAAGCTTTCTTT	CASSQYRATEAFF
TRBV19	.	17	.	TRBJ2-2	TGTGCCAGTAGGCAAGGGGGACTCCTTTTAGGTGTCGGGGAGCTGTTTTTT	CASRQGGLLLGVGELFF
TRBV6-1	.	14	.	TRBJ1-5	TGTGCCAGCCGGACCCCTTCCGAACCTCGAGCGCAGCATTTT	CASRTPSEPRAQHF
TRBV5-6	.	15	.	TRBJ2-7	TGTGCCAGCAGCTTGGTACCTAGCAGGACCTACGAGCAGTACTTC	CASSLVPSRTYEQYF
TRBV30	TRBD2	13	.	TRBJ2-5	TGTGCCTGGAGTGACGGACTAGAAGAGACCCAGTACTTC	CAWSDGLEETQYF
TRBV29-1	.	11	.	TRBJ2-1	TGCAGCGCCGATCCCCACAATGAGCAGTTCTTC	CSADPHNEQFF
TRBV7-3	.	12	once	TRBJ2-3	TGTGCCAGCAGCTTAAGCACAGATACGCAGTATTTT	CASSLSTDTQYF
TRBV11-2	.	14	.	TRBJ2-1	TGTGCCAGCAGCTTAAATCCGACTTACAATGAGCAGTTCTTC	CASSLNPTYNEQFF
TRBV7-9	.	14	.	TRBJ1-5	TGTGCCAGCAGCTTAGGAAGTTACAATCAGCCCCAGCATTTT	CASSLGSYNQPQHF
TRBV30	.	11	.	TRBJ1-2	TGTGCCTGGAACCTGGCCGGTGGCTACACCTTC	CAWNLAGGYTF
TRBV7-2	TRBD1	15	.	TRBJ1-4	TGTGCCAGCAGCTTAGCGGGACAGGGTGGAGAAAAACTGTTTTTT	CASSLAGQGGEKLFF
TRBV7-6	.	15	.	TRBJ2-1	TGTGCCAGCAGCTTAGACGGGGGCCCTTACAATGAGCAGTTCTTC	CASSLDGGPYNEQFF
TRBV11-2	TRBD2	15	.	TRBJ2-5	TGTGCCAGCAGCTCTGGGACTAGCGGGATAGAGACCCAGTACTTC	CASSSGTSGIETQYF
TRBV9	.	15	.	TRBJ2-2	TGTGCCAGCAGCGTAGATGGTACGACCACCGGGGAGCTGTTTTTT	CASSVDGTTTGELFF
TRBV5-1	TRBD2	15	.	TRBJ2-3	TGCGCCAGCAGCGCAGCGGGAGAGGGGCCAGATACGCAGTATTTT	CASSAAGEGPDTQYF
TRBV9	.	16	.	TRBJ2-2	TGTGCCAGCAGCCCCGGAGATATTGTGGGCACCGGGGAGCTGTTTTTT	CASSPGDIVGTGELFF
TRBV10-3	TRBD1	15	.	TRBJ1-1	TGTGCCATCAGTGAACCGGGACAGGGCTTTGCTGAAGCTTTCTTT	CAISEPGQGFAEAFF
TRBV18	.	15	.	TRBJ1-4	TGTGCCAGCTCACCATCGGCTCAGGCTAATGAAAAACTGTTTTTT	CASSPSAQANEKLFF
TRBV9	TRBD2	17	.	TRBJ2-3	TGTGCCAGCAGCACCGGGACTAGCGGGAGGTCTACAGATACGCAGTATTTT	CASSTGTSGRSTDTQYF
TRBV7-2	.	13	.	TRBJ2-7	TGTGCCAGCTTGGACGGTCTCCGCGACGAGCAGTACTTC	CASLDGLRDEQYF
TRBV5-1	.	15	.	TRBJ1-6	TGCGCCAGCAGCGCCTCCGGGACGGGAAATTCACCCCTCCACTTT	CASSASGTGNSPLHF
TRBV11-1	.	14	.	TRBJ1-1	TGTGCCAGCAGCTTAGCGCTGCAGAGCACTGAAGCTTTCTTT	CASSLALQSTEAFF
TRBV9	TRBD1	16	once	TRBJ2-3	TGTGCCAGCAGCGTAGTGGGACAGGGGGCTCTAGATACGCAGTATTTT	CASSVVGQGALDTQYF
TRBV5-4	.	15	.	TRBJ2-3	TGTGCCAGCAGCTCGCCAAACTCAGGGGCAGATACGCAGTATTTT	CASSSPNSGADTQYF
TRBV6-5	TRBD1	15	.	TRBJ1-2	TGTGCCAGCAGCCAACGGGCGGGACAGGGGTATGGCTACACCTTC	CASSQRAGQGYGYTF
TRBV19	.	12	.	TRBJ2-7	TGTGCCAGCCGCCCGGAGGGGGGCGAGCAGTACTTC	CASRPEGGEQYF
TRBV9	.	22	.	TRBJ2-6	TGTGCCAGCAGCGTACATCCCGGGACCCATCTCATAGGACGGTCTGGGGCCAACGTCCTGACTTTC	CASSVHPGTHLIGRSGANVLTF
TRBV6-5	.	12	.	TRBJ2-5	TGTGCCAGCAGTTATACCGGTGAGACCCAGTACTTC	CASSYTGETQYF